Shown below are 25 T cell receptor beta chains from a single sample sequenced in a study of graft-versus-host responses after intestinal transplantation. Produced via immunoSEQ multiplex PCR; TCRdb's table is partial and in-frame only. The sample lists some 12,000 clones, over 85% occurring once. Here the sequenced sample was PBMCs, taken approximately 110 days after intestinal transplant. Every receptor here comes from a human patient who received an intestinal transplant, so some T cells may come from the graft donor.

V is TRBV11-3 and J is TRBJ2-2, with 7 positions matching TRBD1. Germline V CDR1 and CDR2: SGHNT, YENEEA. V gave up 0 bases and J gave up 1 base; unmatched junction bases: 8. CDR3 length: 18 amino acids. CDR3 region: CASSLDLTGSENTGELFF. The CDR3 DNA reads TGTGCCAGCAGCTTAGATTTGACAGGGAGTGAGAACACCGGGGAGCTGTTTTTT.

Of note for this clone: A junction boundary mismatches the germline segment, possibly from a read error. The rearrangement links TRBV6-1 to TRBJ2-1; the D gene is possibly TRBD2 (5 bases). The CDR3 is 12 residues long. Germline CDR1 reads MNHNS; CDR2 reads SASEGT. CDR3 in amino acids: CASRTGINLIVF. The CDR3 DNA sequence: TGTGCCAGCAGAACCGGGATCAATCTTATAGTCTTC.

This clone was recorded once. The genes are TRBV5-6 and TRBJ2-3; D remains unclear. The CDR3 totals 12 residues. Trimming pared 0 bases from V and 7 bases from J, leaving 6 bases between. Germline-derived CDR1 and CDR2 are SGHDT and YYEEEE. The DNA of the CDR3 is TGTGCCAGCAGCTTGGTGTCAAATACGCAGTATTTT. This gives the protein CASSLVSNTQYF.

This chain joins TRBV4-1 and TRBJ1-6; D call uncertain. CDR3 length: 14 amino acids. V lost 1 base and J 0 bases, leaving 1 base between the germline ends. In germline, CDR1 is MGHRA, CDR2 YSYEKL. The CDR3 is CASSQASYNSPLHF. The CDR3 DNA follows: TGCGCCAGCAGCCAAGCCTCCTATAATTCACCCCTCCACTTT.

CDR3: CASSSYNGNRGWEKEQFF. The CDR3 coding sequence is TGTGCCAGCAGCTCATACAACGGGAACAGGGGCTGGGAGAAGGAGCAGTTCTTC. The chain recombines TRBV28 with TRBJ2-1, with TRBD1 matching over 7 bases. The J segment lost 10 bases and the V segment lost 6 bases, leaving 24 bases of the junction unmatched. The CDR3 extends over 18 amino acids. From germline, CDR1 is MDHEN and CDR2 SYDVKM.

This clone was seen once. This rearrangement joins TRBV7-2 to TRBJ2-2, with 11 bases identical to TRBD2. The CDR3 is 18 amino acids. Unmatched junction bases numbered 8, after V lost 1 base and J lost 4 bases. Germline V gives CDR1 SGHTA, CDR2 FQGNSA. In DNA form, the CDR3 reads TGTGCCAGCAGCTTAGAACTAGCGGGAGTGTTGGGCACCGGGGAGCTGTTTTTT. This encodes CASSLELAGVLGTGELFF.

The chain employs TRBV28 and TRBJ2-7; D possibly corresponds to TRBD2 (5 bases). V lost 4 bases and J lost 5, with 18 bases in between. Germline-derived CDR1 and CDR2 are MDHEN and SYDVKM. The CDR3 spans 15 residues. This CDR3 is CASSSPGVATHEQYF. The CDR3 DNA is TGTGCCAGCAGTTCGCCCGGGGTAGCGACCCACGAGCAGTACTTC.

The V and J genes are TRBV4-1 and TRBJ1-4; D unresolved. Trimming took off 0 bases at V and 8 bases at J, with 16 bases between the two ends. The CDR3 sequence is 16 residues long. Germline V gene lookup returns CDR1 MGHRA and CDR2 YSYEKL. The CDR3 DNA sequence: TGCGCCAGCAGCCAAGAAGGCGGATCCTTTAGAGAAAAACTGTTTTTT. It yields the protein CASSQEGGSFREKLFF.

The chain joins TRBV9 to TRBJ2-1, with 7 nucleotides matching TRBD2. V lost 4 bases to trimming and J lost 1 base; unmatched junction nucleotides: 8. CDR1 is SGDLS, CDR2 YYNGEE, per germline. This CDR3 spans 16 amino acids. The chain's CDR3 is CASSPLVGRSYNEQFF. The CDR3, as DNA: TGTGCCAGCAGCCCCCTCGTCGGGAGGTCCTACAATGAGCAGTTCTTC. Filled out from reference TRBV9 and TRBJ2-1, the complete variable domain reads DSGVTQTPKHLITATGQRVTLRCSPRSGDLSVYWYQQSLDQGLQFLIQYYNGEERAKGNILERFSAQQFPDLHSELNLSSLELGDSALYFCASSPLVGRSYNEQFFGPGTRLTVL.

The V and J genes are TRBV27 and TRBJ1-5; a weak D match, TRBD1 (5 bases). The ends were cut back, 7 bases at V and 0 bases at J, with 16 bases in the middle. CDR3 length: 16 amino acids. Germline V gives CDR1 MNHEY, CDR2 SMNVEV (reference sequence). The CDR3 DNA sequence: TGTGCCAGCATCCTTAGCCCACAGGATAGCAATCAGCCCCAGCATTTT. The encoded protein is CASILSPQDSNQPQHF.

CDR3 sequence reads: CASGGTAYGYTF. The CDR3 DNA sequence: TGTGCTAGTGGGGGGACAGCCTATGGCTACACCTTC. The chain combines TRBV12-5 with TRBJ1-2, with 7 bases fitting TRBD1. There are 12 residues in the CDR3. CDR1 and CDR2 from the germline V gene are LGHNT and FRNRAP. J gave up 4 bases and V 6 bases, and 2 bases lay outside the gene matches. Drawing the rest from reference TRBV12-5 and TRBJ1-2, the complete variable domain is DARVTQTPRHKVTEMGQEVTMRCQPILGHNTVFWYRQTMMQGLELLAYFRNRAPLDDSGMPKDRFSAEMPDATLATLKIQPSEPRDSAVYFCASGGTAYGYTFGSGTRLTVV.

The genes are TRBV12-5 and TRBJ1-2; D gene unclear. Germline V lookup: CDR1 LGHNT, CDR2 FRNRAP. The CDR3 has 13 amino acids. The germline V and J ends were trimmed by 7 bases and 4 bases, with 13 bases remaining between them. Written as DNA, the CDR3 is TGTGCTAGTGCCGGGTCAAACCCCTATGGCTACACCTTC. It specifies CASAGSNPYGYTF.

V and J are TRBV2 and TRBJ2-7; TRBD1 agrees at 11 bases. The CDR3 runs 13 residues. V trimming: 6 bases; J trimming: 4 bases; junction bases outside the gene matches: 2. Germline CDR1 reads SNHLY; CDR2 reads FYNNEI. The chain's CDR3 is CASRGTGGYEQYF. CDR3 DNA sequence: TGTGCCAGCAGAGGGACAGGGGGGTACGAGCAGTACTTC.

The chain uses TRBV7-9 and TRBJ2-7; the D gene could be TRBD1 or TRBD2 (5 bases each). The CDR3 sequence is 17 residues long. V dropped 5 bases and J dropped 0 bases, with 20 bases sitting between them. Per the germline V gene, CDR1 is SEHNR and CDR2 is FQNEAQ (reference sequence). The CDR3 DNA is TGTGCCAGCAGCAACACCGCCGGGACCCACACCTCCTACGAGCAGTACTTC. Amino acid sequence: CASSNTAGTHTSYEQYF.

This clone appeared once. The V gene is TRBV2, the J gene TRBJ1-1, with 7 nucleotides matching TRBD1. This CDR3 region has 16 residues. With 4 bases clipped from V and 2 bases from J, the junction kept 10 bases outside the gene matches. Germline V CDR1 and CDR2: SNHLY, FYNNEI. The CDR3 coding sequence is TGTGCCAGCAGTGGGGAAATACAGGGGATTAACACTGAAGCTTTCTTT. Its translation: CASSGEIQGINTEAFF.

The V gene is TRBV5-4, the J gene TRBJ2-2; D is perhaps TRBD1 (6 bases). CDR1 and CDR2 from the germline V gene are SGHNT and YYREEE (reference sequence). The CDR3 runs to 15 residues. Trimming shortened V by 4 bases and J by 3 bases, and 13 bases separated the two germline ends. CDR3: CASSSRQEYTGELFF. CDR3 bases: TGTGCCAGCAGCAGCCGACAGGAGTACACCGGGGAGCTGTTTTTT.

The chain uses TRBV30 and TRBJ2-1; 7 bases agree with TRBD2. This CDR3 region has 18 residues. The V segment lost 1 base and the J segment 4 bases; nucleotides outside the gene matches: 16. Germline CDR1 reads GTSNPN; CDR2 reads SVGIG (reference sequence). The CDR3 sequence is CAWSGVGGSRAGYNEQFF. DNA for the CDR3: TGTGCCTGGAGTGGGGTGGGAGGGTCTCGAGCAGGGTACAATGAGCAGTTCTTC.

The chain combines TRBV2 with TRBJ2-7; TRBD2 matches at 8 bases. There are 15 residues in the CDR3. J was trimmed by 0 bases and V by 10 bases; bases with no gene match: 11. The V gene's germline CDR1 is SNHLY and CDR2 FYNNEI. As DNA, the CDR3 is TGTGCCACCCAGGTCTGGAGCGGGAGCTCCTACGAGCAGTACTTC. This translates into CATQVWSGSSYEQYF.

The CDR3 sequence: CASSLASGGHEQYF. The CDR3 nucleotides are TGTGCCAGCAGCTTAGCCTCGGGAGGCCACGAGCAGTACTTC. The chain uses TRBV11-2 and TRBJ2-7, with 7 bases that match TRBD2. CDR3 length: 14 amino acids. CDR1 SGHAT and CDR2 FQNNGV come from the germline V gene. The ends lost 1 base at V and 5 bases at J; junction bases unmatched: 5.

This clone was counted a single time. The rearrangement uses TRBV9 and TRBJ2-7; the D gene is possibly TRBD2 (6 bases). Between the trimmed V and J ends, which lost 0 bases and 2 bases, there was a span of 12 bases. Germline values: CDR1 SGDLS, CDR2 YYNGEE. This CDR3 is 15 amino acids long. CDR3 residues: CASSVAGSGPYEQYF. CDR3 nucleotides: TGTGCCAGCAGCGTAGCCGGGAGCGGCCCCTACGAGCAGTACTTC.

This clone was observed once. V gene TRBV7-9 combines with J gene TRBJ2-7; 9 nucleotides agree with TRBD2. J was trimmed by 5 bases and V by 3 bases; bases with no gene match: 5. The CDR3 runs 14 residues. Germline V lookup: CDR1 SEHNR, CDR2 FQNEAQ (reference sequence). The CDR3 here is CASSLREGHDEQYF. The CDR3 DNA reads as TGTGCCAGCAGCTTGCGGGAGGGCCACGACGAGCAGTACTTC. Complete variable domain (other parts from reference TRBV7-9 and TRBJ2-7): DTGVSQNPRHKITKRGQNVTFRCDPISEHNRLYWYRQTLGQGPEFLTYFQNEAQLEKSRLLSDRFSAERPKGSFSTLEIQRTEQGDSAMYLCASSLREGHDEQYFGPGTRLTVT.

This clone was counted once. V and J are TRBV5-6 and TRBJ2-4; D might be TRBD2 (6 bases). The CDR3 spans 16 residues. The V end was cut by 3 bases, the J end by 0 bases, with 13 bases between. Germline V lookup: CDR1 SGHDT, CDR2 YYEEEE. CDR3 amino acids: CASSWRGKLAKNIQYF. The CDR3, as DNA: TGTGCCAGCAGCTGGCGGGGTAAACTAGCCAAAAACATTCAGTACTTC.

This clone was found once. The chain carries TRBV27 and TRBJ2-7, with D possibly being TRBD1 or TRBD2 (5 bases each). The ends were cut back, 5 bases at V and 2 bases at J, with 10 bases in the middle. CDR1 and CDR2 from the germline V gene are MNHEY and SMNVEV (reference sequence). CDR3 length: 13 residues. CDR3 in amino acids: CASSTGGTYEQYF. CDR3 bases: TGTGCCAGCAGTACTGGGGGTACCTACGAGCAGTACTTC.

The rearrangement uses TRBV19 and TRBJ2-1, with 7 bases fitting TRBD2. The germline V gene encodes CDR1 LNHDA and CDR2 SQIVND (reference sequence). The CDR3 contains 15 residues. The junction had 5 bases not matched to a gene; V was cut back by 2 bases and J by 4 bases. The CDR3 nucleotides are TGTGCCAGTAGTATACCAGCGGGACTTTACAATGAGCAGTTCTTC. Residues: CASSIPAGLYNEQFF. The full variable domain, rest sourced from reference TRBV19 and TRBJ2-1, is DGGITQSPKYLFRKEGQNVTLSCEQNLNHDAMYWYRQDPGQGLRLIYYSQIVNDFQKGDIAEGYSVSREKKESFPLTVTSAQKNPTAFYLCASSIPAGLYNEQFFGPGTRLTVL.

The chain carries TRBV6-5 and TRBJ1-4; a possible D gene is TRBD1 (6 bases). V shed 5 bases and J shed 4 bases, with 11 bases lying between them. CDR3 size: 14 residues. CDR1 is MNHEY and CDR2 is SVGAGI in the germline V gene. CDR3 sequence (DNA): TGTGCCAGCAGTAAACAGGGCCTTAATGAAAAACTGTTTTTT. Translated: CASSKQGLNEKLFF.